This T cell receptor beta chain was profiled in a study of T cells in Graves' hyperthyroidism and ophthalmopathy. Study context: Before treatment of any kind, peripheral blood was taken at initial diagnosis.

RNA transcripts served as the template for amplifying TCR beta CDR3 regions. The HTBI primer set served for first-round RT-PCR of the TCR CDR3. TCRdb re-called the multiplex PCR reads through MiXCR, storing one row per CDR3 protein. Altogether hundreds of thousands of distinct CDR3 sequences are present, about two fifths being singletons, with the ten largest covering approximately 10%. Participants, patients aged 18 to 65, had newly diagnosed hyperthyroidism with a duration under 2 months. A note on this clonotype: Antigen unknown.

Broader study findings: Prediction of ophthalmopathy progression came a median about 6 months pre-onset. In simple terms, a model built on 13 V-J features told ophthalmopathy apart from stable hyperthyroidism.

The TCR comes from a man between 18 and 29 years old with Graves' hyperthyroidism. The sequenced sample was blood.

The CDR3 sequence is CSASDLIGGYYGYTF. The CDR3 DNA sequence: TGCAGTGCTAGCGATCTAATTGGCGGATACTATGGCTACACCTTC. The rearrangement joins TRBV20-1 to TRBJ1-2; D not certain. Germline CDR1 and CDR2: DFQATT and SNEGSKA (reference sequence). This CDR3 is 15 amino acids long. Deletions cut 3 bases from V and 3 bases from J, with 17 bases between.